The clone carrying this T cell receptor beta chain appeared many times. The antigen remains undetermined. The data are from a study of blood T cells in healthy people across ages. Notes on the study in general: Aged donors had fewer naive CD4+ cells and lower diversity than long-lived donors. Correlation between TCR beta diversity and naive T cell percentage was strong.

The V segment lost 2 bases and the J segment 4 bases; nucleotides outside the gene matches: 8. CDR1 is LGHNA, CDR2 YNFKEQ, per germline. The CDR3 length is 16 residues. With each sample, at least 5 micrograms of total RNA were extracted. Then a second PCR, running about 6 to 11 cycles, was carried out with a sample-barcoded 5' primer and a J-beta primer mix. Every cDNA molecule bore a tag from a template-switch adaptor containing 12 random nucleotides. TCRdb re-derived calls from the 5' RACE reads in MiXCR, one entry per CDR3 protein. The sample lists roughly 1.6 million distinct CDR3 sequences, 30% to 40% occurring once.

This sequence originates from a woman aged 30 to 39 in good health. The specimen was blood. J is TRBJ2-3 and V is TRBV4-2; the match to TRBD2 covers 8 bases. CDR3 in amino acids: CASSQLSREDSDTQYF. CDR3 nucleotides: TGTGCCAGCAGCCAACTCTCGCGGGAGGATTCAGATACGCAGTATTTT.